A selection of T cell receptor beta chains follows, all from one sample in a study of identical twins. A single record per CDR3 protein comes from TCRdb applying MiXCR to the 5' RACE reads. The sample records some 250,000 distinct CDR3 sequences, over 5% being singletons. The same sample was also studied in work on T cells expressing NK-cell markers.

The sample consisted of CD8+ T cells sorted from blood. These receptors were taken from a woman aged 18-35 years in good health. CDR3s include the opening cysteine and the closing phenylalanine or tryptophan. The D gene is left open where the match is weak. Part of the rows lack a size; the others show once, few, many or a class for expanded clones.

abundance,j_gene,v_gene,d_gene,CDR3aa,CDR3nt
many,TRBJ2-5,TRBV20-1,TRBD2,CSAFGTSGVTQYF,TGCAGTGCCTTCGGGACTAGCGGTGTTACCCAGTACTTC
-,TRBJ2-2,TRBV12-5,-,CASVPPSRGGELFF,TGTGCTAGTGTTCCTCCTTCCCGAGGCGGGGAGCTGTTTTTT
few,TRBJ1-1,TRBV29-1,-,CSVEDTGKAEAFF,TGCAGCGTTGAAGACACAGGGAAAGCTGAAGCTTTCTTT
-,TRBJ1-5,TRBV11-2,-,CASSLGGIGQPQHF,TGTGCCAGCAGCTTAGGGGGTATTGGACAGCCCCAGCATTTT
-,TRBJ2-1,TRBV6-4,TRBD2,CASSDSAGGLGEQFF,TGTGCCAGCAGTGACTCGGCGGGGGGGCTAGGTGAGCAGTTCTTC
few,TRBJ2-3,TRBV20-1,-,CSARNTDFNTDTQYF,TGCAGTGCTAGAAATACGGACTTTAACACAGATACGCAGTATTTT
few,TRBJ2-7,TRBV20-1,-,CSARERGYEQYF,TGCAGTGCTAGAGAGAGGGGCTACGAGCAGTACTTC
few,TRBJ2-1,TRBV2,-,CASLHILEFF,TGTGCCAGCCTCCACATTTTGGAGTTCTTC
few,TRBJ2-3,TRBV6-1,TRBD2,CASTASGWADTQYF,TGTGCCAGCACCGCTAGCGGGTGGGCAGATACGCAGTATTTT
-,TRBJ2-2,TRBV5-6,TRBD2,CASSPWTSGFTGELFF,TGTGCCAGCAGCCCCTGGACTAGCGGGTTCACCGGGGAGCTGTTTTTT
many,TRBJ2-7,TRBV7-9,-,CASSYPRLGEQYF,TGTGCCAGCAGCTACCCCAGATTGGGCGAGCAGTACTTC
few,TRBJ2-7,TRBV10-3,-,CAISDVRGVSYEQYF,TGTGCCATCAGTGATGTGAGAGGGGTTTCCTACGAGCAGTACTTC
few,TRBJ2-5,TRBV14,-,CASSLGIIETQYF,TGTGCCAGCAGCCTCGGGATCATAGAGACCCAGTACTTC
-,TRBJ2-1,TRBV4-1,TRBD1,CASSQGGTGGFNEQFF,TGCGCCAGCAGCCAAGGGGGGACAGGGGGGTTCAATGAGCAGTTCTTC
many,TRBJ2-1,TRBV7-8,-,CASSSNAGLYNEQFF,TGTGCCAGCAGCTCCAACGCCGGACTCTACAATGAGCAGTTCTTC
few,TRBJ2-3,TRBV4-3,TRBD1,CASSQDPQGADTQYF,TGCGCCAGCAGCCAAGACCCGCAGGGGGCAGATACGCAGTATTTT
few,TRBJ1-1,TRBV15,-,CATSKSRGEGTEAFF,TGTGCCACCAGCAAATCCCGAGGGGAGGGAACTGAAGCTTTCTTT
few,TRBJ2-5,TRBV24-1,TRBD2,CATSDLDSGGPGETQYF,TGTGCCACCAGTGATTTGGATAGCGGGGGGCCCGGAGAGACCCAGTACTTC
few,TRBJ2-7,TRBV4-3,TRBD1,CASSPSTGYYEQYF,TGCGCCAGCAGCCCCTCGACAGGGTACTACGAGCAGTACTTC
few,TRBJ2-3,TRBV3-1,TRBD2,CASSQDEAGGEDTQYF,TGTGCCAGCAGCCAAGATGAAGCGGGAGGAGAAGATACGCAGTATTTT
many,TRBJ2-2,TRBV6-1,-,CASRTGVEGTGELFF,TGTGCCAGCAGGACGGGAGTGGAAGGCACCGGGGAGCTGTTTTTT
-,TRBJ2-1,TRBV19,-,CASSIDHSSGYYNEQFF,TGTGCCAGTAGTATAGATCACTCGAGCGGTTACTACAATGAGCAGTTCTTC
-,TRBJ2-1,TRBV30,-,CAWTRATSYNEQFF,TGTGCCTGGACCCGCGCAACCTCCTACAATGAGCAGTTCTTC
many,TRBJ2-7,TRBV27,-,CASSFTGGGYEQYF,TGTGCCAGCAGTTTCACCGGGGGCGGGTACGAGCAGTACTTC
few,TRBJ2-1,TRBV30,-,CAWRSGSSYNEQFF,TGTGCCTGGAGGTCCGGGAGCTCCTACAATGAGCAGTTCTTC
few,TRBJ1-2,TRBV11-2,TRBD1,CASSLGTGGAYGYTF,TGTGCCAGCAGCTTGGGGACAGGGGGCGCCTATGGCTACACCTTC